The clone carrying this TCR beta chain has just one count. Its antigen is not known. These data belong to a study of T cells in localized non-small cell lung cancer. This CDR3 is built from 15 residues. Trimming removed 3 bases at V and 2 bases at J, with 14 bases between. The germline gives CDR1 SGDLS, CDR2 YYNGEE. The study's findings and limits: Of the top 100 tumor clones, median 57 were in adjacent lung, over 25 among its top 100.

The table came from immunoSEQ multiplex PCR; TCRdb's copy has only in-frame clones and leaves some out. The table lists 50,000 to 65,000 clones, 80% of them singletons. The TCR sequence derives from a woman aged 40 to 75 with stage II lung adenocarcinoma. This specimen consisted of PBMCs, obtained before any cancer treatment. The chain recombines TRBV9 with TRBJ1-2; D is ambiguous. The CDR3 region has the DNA TGTGCCAGCAGCGCCCGCGGACCTTGGAACTATGGCTACACCTTC. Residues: CASSARGPWNYGYTF.